The 14 T cell receptor beta chains below come from one sample, sequenced in a study of blood T cell repertoires in COVID-19. Profiled with immunoSEQ multiplex PCR; TCRdb holds only in-frame clones, not every one. The sample carries roughly 73,000 clones, approximately 86% recorded once. Material for sequencing was peripheral blood. The receptors shown here come from a man in his 70s with active COVID-19.

There are a few counts of this clone. This sequence joins TRBV4-2 and TRBJ2-2; 7 bases line up with TRBD2. Germline CDR1 reads LGHNA; CDR2 reads YNFKEQ. CDR3 length: 17 amino acids. The J segment lost 1 base and the V segment lost 4 bases, leaving 9 bases of the junction unmatched. The CDR3 spells CASSPRLARMNTGELFF. The CDR3 DNA reads as TGTGCCAGCAGCCCGAGACTAGCAAGAATGAACACCGGGGAGCTGTTTTTT.

The chain uses TRBV10-3 and TRBJ2-5; D is uncertain. There are 13 residues in the CDR3. V lost 4 bases and J 1 base, leaving 7 bases between the germline ends. Germline V gene data show CDR1 as ENHRY and CDR2 as SYGVKD. The CDR3: CAISGGSQETQYF. In nucleotides, the CDR3 is TGTGCCATCAGTGGTGGCAGCCAAGAGACCCAGTACTTC.

This clone was observed once. The chain uses TRBV2 and TRBJ2-3, with a weak D call TRBD1 (5 bases). The germline gives CDR1 SNHLY, CDR2 FYNNEI. The CDR3 sequence is 15 residues long. With 11 bases removed from V and 5 bases from J, the gap between germline ends came to 23 bases. The CDR3 DNA follows: TGTGCCGATAGGGGTAGCAATTCCCTTGGAGATACGCAGTATTTT. Its protein product is CADRGSNSLGDTQYF. The whole variable domain, remainder taken from reference TRBV2 and TRBJ2-3, is EPEVTQTPSHQVTQMGQEVILRCVPISNHLYFYWYRQILGQKVEFLVSFYNNEISEKSEIFDDQFSVERPDGSNFTLKIRSTKLEDSAMYFCADRGSNSLGDTQYFGPGTRLTVL.

This chain links TRBV3-1 (or the pseudogene TRBV3-2) with TRBJ1-2; TRBD1 aligns across 8 bases. J lost 4 bases, V lost 4 bases, and 2 bases had no gene match. Germline CDR1 and CDR2: LGHDT and YNNKEL (reference sequence). The CDR3 has 13 amino acids. The CDR3 protein is CASSLDRAYGYTF. The CDR3 DNA reads as TGTGCCAGCAGCCTGGACAGGGCCTATGGCTACACCTTC.

This clone showed up just once. The chain joins TRBV30 to TRBJ1-2; the D gene is possibly TRBD1 (6 bases). This CDR3 region has 16 residues. The germline CDR1 and CDR2 sequences are GTSNPN and SVGIG (reference sequence). Trimming removed 1 base from V and 5 bases from J, with 20 bases in between. CDR3 amino acids: CAWSEGPRTVGYGYTF. In DNA, the CDR3 is TGTGCCTGGAGTGAGGGTCCCCGGACAGTGGGATATGGCTACACCTTC.

The chain recombines TRBV5-1 with TRBJ2-1; 13 bases are a match to TRBD2. The CDR3 is 15 amino acids. Germline V gives CDR1 SGHRS, CDR2 YFSETQ. J was trimmed by 8 bases and V by 4 bases; bases with no gene match: 6. The CDR3 nucleotides are TGCGCCAGCAGCCCCGGACTAGCGGGAGTGGATGAGCAGTTCTTC. Amino acid sequence: CASSPGLAGVDEQFF.

The V and J genes are TRBV5-4 and TRBJ2-3, with TRBD2 matching over 16 bases. Germline lookup yields CDR1 SGHNT and CDR2 YYREEE (reference sequence). J lost 4 bases, V lost 4 bases, and 9 bases had no gene match. This CDR3 comprises 18 residues. The CDR3 loop is CASSGGTSGRAVADTQYF. CDR3 nucleotide sequence: TGTGCCAGCAGCGGCGGGACTAGCGGGAGGGCCGTGGCAGATACGCAGTATTTT.

This chain joins TRBV6-6 and TRBJ1-1; TRBD1 agrees at 8 bases. Germline values: CDR1 MNHNY, CDR2 SVGAGI (reference sequence). J gave up 3 bases and V 5 bases, and 5 bases lay outside the gene matches. The CDR3 consists of 14 residues. CDR3 residues: CASSRTGGYTEAFF. CDR3 DNA sequence: TGTGCCAGCAGTCGAACAGGGGGGTACACTGAAGCTTTCTTT.

The chain uses TRBV6-2 or TRBV6-3 and TRBJ2-3, with 7 bases aligning to TRBD1. The J segment lost 2 bases and the V segment lost 2 bases, leaving 10 bases of the junction unmatched. The germline V gene encodes CDR1 MNHEY and CDR2 SVGEGT. This CDR3 contains 17 residues. As DNA, the CDR3 is TGTGCCAGCAGTTACGAACAGGGGTTTCCCTTCACAGATACGCAGTATTTT. Its translation is CASSYEQGFPFTDTQYF.

The chain is built from TRBV21-1 and TRBJ2-1; the DNA was not used to check the table's D call, TRBD1. TRBV21-1 is a listed pseudogene. The CDR3 extends over 14 amino acids. The CDR3 sequence: CASIGAGGLWTFVF. The CDR3 DNA is TGTGCCAGCATTGGGGCAGGGGGCTTATGGACATTCGTCTTC.

The chain has TRBV11-3 and TRBJ2-2, with TRBD2 matching 9 bases. J gave up 4 bases and V 5 bases, and 8 bases lay outside the gene matches. This CDR3 contains 16 residues. The V gene's germline CDR1 is SGHNT and CDR2 YENEEA. The CDR3 spells CASSPRGLAPTGELFF. CDR3 sequence (DNA): TGTGCCAGCAGCCCCAGGGGACTAGCCCCCACCGGGGAGCTGTTTTTT.

The V gene is TRBV4-3, the J gene TRBJ2-4; 8 bases match TRBD2. V trimming: 1 base; J trimming: 6 bases; junction bases outside the gene matches: 2. The CDR3 has 14 residues. Germline loops: CDR1 LGHNA, CDR2 YSLEER. CDR3 amino acids: CASSQGTSTNIQYF. The CDR3 DNA follows: TGCGCCAGCAGCCAAGGGACTAGCACAAACATTCAGTACTTC.

The chain recombines TRBV28 with TRBJ1-2, with 9 bases that match TRBD1. In germline, CDR1 is MDHEN, CDR2 SYDVKM. V lost 6 bases, J lost 4 bases, and 6 bases stayed unmatched. The CDR3 runs to 14 residues. The CDR3 DNA is TGTGCCAGCAGGGGACAGGGACCTTTCTATGGCTACACCTTC. Residues: CASRGQGPFYGYTF.

The J gene is TRBJ2-5, the V gene TRBV29-1; TRBD2 is a possible D gene (6 bases). The germline V and J ends were trimmed by 6 bases and 7 bases, with 21 bases remaining between them. CDR1 is SQVTM, CDR2 ANQGSEA, per germline. The CDR3 consists of 14 residues. In DNA form, the CDR3 reads TGCAGCGTCCGAGGAGGGACGTCATTTGGGACCCAGTACTTC. Translation gives CSVRGGTSFGTQYF. Drawing the rest from reference TRBV29-1 and TRBJ2-5, the complete variable domain is SAVISQKPSRDICQRGTSLTIQCQVDSQVTMMFWYRQQPGQSLTLIATANQGSEATYESGFVIDKFPISRPNLTFSTLTVSNMSPEDSSIYLCSVRGGTSFGTQYFGPGTRLLVL.